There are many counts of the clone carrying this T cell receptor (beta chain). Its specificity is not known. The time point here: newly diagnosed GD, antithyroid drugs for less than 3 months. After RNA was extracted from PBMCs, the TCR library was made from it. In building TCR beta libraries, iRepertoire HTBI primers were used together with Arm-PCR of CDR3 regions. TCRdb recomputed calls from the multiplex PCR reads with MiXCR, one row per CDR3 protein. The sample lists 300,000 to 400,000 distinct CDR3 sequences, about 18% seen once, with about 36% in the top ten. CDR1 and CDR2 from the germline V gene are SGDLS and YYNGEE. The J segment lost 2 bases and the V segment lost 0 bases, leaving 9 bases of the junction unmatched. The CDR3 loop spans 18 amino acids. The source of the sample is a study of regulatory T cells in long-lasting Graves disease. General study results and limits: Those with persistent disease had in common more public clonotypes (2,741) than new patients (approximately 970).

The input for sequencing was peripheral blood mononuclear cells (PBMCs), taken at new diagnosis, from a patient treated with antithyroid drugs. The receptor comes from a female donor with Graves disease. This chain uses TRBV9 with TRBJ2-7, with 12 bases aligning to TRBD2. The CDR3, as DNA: TGTGCCAGCAGCGTAGGGACTAGCGGGAATAGCGAAACCTACGAGCAGTACTTC. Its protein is CASSVGTSGNSETYEQYF. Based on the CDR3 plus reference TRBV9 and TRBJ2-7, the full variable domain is DSGVTQTPKHLITATGQRVTLRCSPRSGDLSVYWYQQSLDQGLQFLIQYYNGEERAKGNILERFSAQQFPDLHSELNLSSLELGDSALYFCASSVGTSGNSETYEQYFGPGTRLTVT.